The 14 T cell receptor beta chains given below trace back to one sample, sequenced in a study of prognosis after radiotherapy for stage I lung cancer. Starting from genomic DNA, TCR beta CDR3 was amplified through two-round multiplex PCR. Round one of PCR was performed, and it used primers specific to each TRBV and TRBJ gene. TCRdb redid the calling of the multiplex PCR reads with MiXCR, one entry per CDR3 protein. The data show 15,000 to 20,000 distinct CDR3 sequences, approximately 46% seen once. The sequenced sample was PBMCs, obtained before or after stereotactic body radiation therapy (not recorded which). The receptors derive from a donor aged 50 or older with non-small cell lung cancer.

This chain joins TRBV7-9 and TRBJ2-7, with 9 bases fitting TRBD1. V lost 3 bases and J lost 6; bases outside the gene matches: 6. Germline loops: CDR1 SEHNR, CDR2 FQNEAQ (reference sequence). This CDR3 comprises 14 residues. This chain's CDR3 is CASSLWTGEGEQYF. CDR3 bases: TGTGCCAGCAGCTTGTGGACAGGGGAGGGCGAGCAGTACTTC.

The chain joins TRBV12-3 or TRBV12-4 to TRBJ1-2, with D possibly matching TRBD1 (5 bases). CDR3 length equals 12 residues. V dropped 6 bases and J dropped 8 bases, with 13 bases sitting between them. The CDR3 here is CASSGTAEGYTF. CDR3 DNA: TGTGCCAGCAGCGGGACCGCAGAGGGCTACACCTTC.

In its sample, this clonotype was seen many times. V and J are TRBV7-2 and TRBJ1-5; D is unresolved. Trimming took off 1 base at V and 0 bases at J, with 7 bases between the two ends. CDR3 length: 15 residues. Germline CDR1 and CDR2: SGHTA and FQGNSA. CDR3: CASSLVPNSNQPQHF. The CDR3 DNA reads TGTGCCAGCAGCTTAGTACCGAATAGCAATCAGCCCCAGCATTTT.

The J gene is TRBJ1-6, the V gene TRBV6-1; possibly TRBD1 for D (5 bases). V was pared by 8 bases and J by 10 bases, with 15 bases between. Per germline, CDR1 MNHNS and CDR2 SASEGT. This CDR3 is built from 13 residues. The chain's CDR3 is CASVGGSGSPLHF. DNA for the CDR3: TGTGCCAGCGTTGGGGGGAGCGGATCACCCCTCCACTTT.

This clonotype was seen at least ten times. The chain links TRBV7-9 to TRBJ2-3; D unresolved. The length of the CDR3 is 15 residues. Trimming shortened V by 0 bases and J by 4 bases, and 11 bases separated the two germline ends. Germline assignment: CDR1 SEHNR and CDR2 FQNEAQ (reference sequence). The CDR3 bases are TGTGCCAGCAGCTTAGCGACCTCAGCCGCAGATACGCAGTATTTT. This codes for CASSLATSAADTQYF.

This clonotype has a count of ten or more. The rearrangement joins TRBV27 to TRBJ2-7; D perhaps matches TRBD2 (5 bases). Per germline, CDR1 MNHEY and CDR2 SMNVEV (reference sequence). The CDR3 spans 13 residues. V was trimmed by 2 bases and J by 6 bases, leaving 11 bases between them. The CDR3 loop reads CASSLRGTGEQYF. For the CDR3, the DNA is TGTGCCAGCAGTTTACGGGGTACGGGCGAGCAGTACTTC.

V and J are TRBV18 and TRBJ2-2, with D perhaps matching TRBD1 (6 bases). Germline CDR1 reads KGHSH; CDR2 reads LQKENI. This CDR3 is 13 amino acids long. V was pared by 1 base and J by 9 bases, with 9 bases between. The CDR3 reads CASSPLGARELFF. The CDR3 DNA sequence: TGTGCCAGCTCACCACTGGGGGCCAGGGAGCTGTTTTTT.

This clonotype was counted ten times or more. The chain is built from TRBV7-6 and TRBJ2-3; 8 bases are shared with TRBD2. The CDR3 runs to 14 residues. V lost 1 base, J lost 5 bases, and 2 bases stayed unmatched. Germline CDR1 SGHVS, CDR2 FNYEAQ. The CDR3 sequence: CASSLVAGGDTQYF. DNA for the CDR3: TGTGCCAGCAGCTTAGTGGCGGGAGGAGATACGCAGTATTTT.

The chain carries TRBV20-1 and TRBJ2-7, with D tentatively TRBD1 (5 bases). Germline CDR1 DFQATT, CDR2 SNEGSKA (reference sequence). The CDR3 is made up of 14 amino acids. Trimming pared 3 bases from V and 2 bases from J, leaving 14 bases between. CDR3 in DNA: TGCAGTGCTAGTCCCTCCAGGGTACCCTACGAGCAGTACTTC. It translates to CSASPSRVPYEQYF.

V usage is TRBV11-2 and J usage is TRBJ2-1; D is possibly TRBD2 (6 bases). This CDR3 comprises 15 residues. The V and J ends lost 6 bases and 3 bases respectively, with 15 bases between them. Germline CDR1 SGHAT, CDR2 FQNNGV. This CDR3 reads CASSLGGRDYNEQFF. In DNA, the CDR3 is TGTGCCAGCAGTCTAGGCGGGCGGGACTACAATGAGCAGTTCTTC.

Note on this clonotype: With a far larger clone one base away, a read error is the likely cause. The rearrangement uses TRBV6-4 and TRBJ2-3; D is uncertain. Trimming cost V 5 bases and J 2 bases, with 17 bases left between them. Germline CDR1 MRHNA, CDR2 SNTAGT. The CDR3 extends over 16 amino acids. CDR3 in DNA: TGTGCCAGCAGTTCCCCCACGGAGACGGACACAGATACGCAGTATTTT. It specifies CASSSPTETDTDTQYF.

This clonotype was seen ten or more times. The J gene is TRBJ1-1, the V gene TRBV15, with no clear D. The CDR3 loop spans 13 amino acids. Trimming pared 1 base from V and 2 bases from J, leaving 5 bases between. Germline values: CDR1 LNHNV, CDR2 YYDKDF (reference sequence). The CDR3 DNA reads TGTGCCACCAGCAGAGTCGGAAACACTGAAGCTTTCTTT. Encoded protein: CATSRVGNTEAFF.

Details on this clonotype: A much larger clone is a single base away; this may be a read error. The rearrangement links TRBV5-6 to TRBJ1-1; TRBD1 might be the D (5 bases). There are 14 residues in the CDR3. Trimming shortened V by 6 bases and J by 1 base, and 13 bases separated the two germline ends. Germline assignment: CDR1 SGHDT and CDR2 YYEEEE. The CDR3 bases are TGTGCCAGCATCTCTGCCGGGGGGAACACTGAAGCTTTCTTT. It encodes CASISAGGNTEAFF.

In nucleotides, the CDR3 is TGCGCCAGCAGCTTCAGCGGGGAGGTTCGTTTAGGGGAGCTGTTTTTT. This translates into CASSFSGEVRLGELFF. The chain links TRBV5-1 to TRBJ2-2; 7 bases fit TRBD2. V was clipped by 2 bases and J by 8 bases; unmatched bases: 12. CDR1 is SGHRS and CDR2 is YFSETQ in the germline V gene. CDR3 size: 16 residues.